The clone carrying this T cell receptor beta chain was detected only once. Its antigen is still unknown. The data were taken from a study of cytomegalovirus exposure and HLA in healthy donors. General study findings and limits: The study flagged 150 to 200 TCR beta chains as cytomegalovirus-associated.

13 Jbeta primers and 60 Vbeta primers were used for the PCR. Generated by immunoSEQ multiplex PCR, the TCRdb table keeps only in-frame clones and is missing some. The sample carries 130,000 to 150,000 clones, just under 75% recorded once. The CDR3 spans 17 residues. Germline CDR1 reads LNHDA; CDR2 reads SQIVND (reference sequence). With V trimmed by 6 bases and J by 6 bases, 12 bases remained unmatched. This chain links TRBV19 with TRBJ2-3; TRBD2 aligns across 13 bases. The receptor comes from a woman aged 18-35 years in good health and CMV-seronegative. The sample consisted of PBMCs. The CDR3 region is CASSFLGLAGVADTQYF. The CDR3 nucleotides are TGTGCCAGTAGCTTCCTCGGACTAGCGGGAGTCGCGGATACGCAGTATTTT.